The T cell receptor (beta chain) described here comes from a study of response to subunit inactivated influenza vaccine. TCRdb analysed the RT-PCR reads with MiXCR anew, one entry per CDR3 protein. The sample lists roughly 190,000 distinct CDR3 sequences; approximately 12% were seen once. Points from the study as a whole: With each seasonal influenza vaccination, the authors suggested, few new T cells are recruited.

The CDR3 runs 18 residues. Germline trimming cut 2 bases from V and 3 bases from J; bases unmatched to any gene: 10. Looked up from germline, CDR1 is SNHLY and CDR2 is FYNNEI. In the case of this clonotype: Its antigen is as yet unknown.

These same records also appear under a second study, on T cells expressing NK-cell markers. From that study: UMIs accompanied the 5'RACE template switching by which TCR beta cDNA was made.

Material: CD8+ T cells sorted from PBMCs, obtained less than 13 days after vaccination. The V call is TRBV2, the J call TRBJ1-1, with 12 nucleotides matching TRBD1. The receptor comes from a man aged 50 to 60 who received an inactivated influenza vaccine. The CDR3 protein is CASSEIYPGQGADTEAFF. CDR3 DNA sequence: TGTGCCAGCAGTGAAATTTACCCGGGACAGGGGGCAGACACTGAAGCTTTCTTT. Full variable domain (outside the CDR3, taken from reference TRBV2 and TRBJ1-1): EPEVTQTPSHQVTQMGQEVILRCVPISNHLYFYWYRQILGQKVEFLVSFYNNEISEKSEIFDDQFSVERPDGSNFTLKIRSTKLEDSAMYFCASSEIYPGQGADTEAFFGQGTRLTVV.